Shown below are 19 T cell receptor beta chains from a single sample sequenced in a study of OX40 agonist ivuxolimab in advanced cancers. Preparation of the library involved the immunoSEQ multiplex PCR assay. The source is immuneACCESS, and TCRdb retained only in-frame sequences with V and J called. Part of the clones is not carried over; for the studies checked, unresolved V genes explain less than half of this, and the remainder is unexplained. This sample gives 28,000 or so clones in total; 80% of them show up just once. 8.5% to 14% of the sample is in the top ten clones. The material was CD4+ or CD8+ T cells sorted from blood, obtained in a trial of the OX40 agonist ivuxolimab. The source is an adult with an advanced solid tumor such as melanoma, head and neck, liver or kidney cancer.

This chain connects TRBV4-3 to TRBJ1-1; D remains ambiguous. The CDR3 totals 15 residues. The V and J ends lost 0 bases and 7 bases respectively, with 15 bases between them. Per germline, CDR1 LGHNA and CDR2 YSLEER. CDR3 DNA sequence: TGCGCCAGCAGCCAAGATCTCGGGCCAGGCCTTGAAGCTTTCTTT. It yields the protein CASSQDLGPGLEAFF.

The chain couples TRBV6-1 to TRBJ2-7; 9 nucleotides line up with TRBD1. The CDR3 length is 13 residues. CDR1 is MNHNS and CDR2 is SASEGT in the germline V gene. V lost 6 bases and J lost 5; bases outside the gene matches: 5. DNA for the CDR3: TGTGCCAGCAGCCGGGACAGGGCTAACGAGCAGTACTTC. Amino acid sequence: CASSRDRANEQYF.

V is TRBV7-6 and J is TRBJ2-1, with D perhaps matching TRBD2 (6 bases). Germline V gene lookup returns CDR1 SGHVS and CDR2 FNYEAQ. The CDR3 is 15 amino acids. Trimming cost V 5 bases and J 4 bases, with 15 bases left between them. The CDR3 DNA follows: TGTGCCAGCAGCGAGGATTTTAGCGGTTACAATGAGCAGTTCTTC. Protein: CASSEDFSGYNEQFF. The full variable domain, in which reference TRBV7-6 and TRBJ2-1 provide the parts outside the CDR3, is GAGVSQSPRYKVTKRGQDVALRCDPISGHVSLYWYRQALGQGPEFLTYFNYEAQQDKSGLPNDRFSAERPEGSISTLTIQRTEQRDSAMYRCASSEDFSGYNEQFFGPGTRLTVL.

This chain links TRBV19 with TRBJ2-1; TRBD2 aligns across 10 bases. Germline V gene lookup returns CDR1 LNHDA and CDR2 SQIVND (reference sequence). V lost 5 bases and J lost 3; bases outside the gene matches: 1. CDR3 length equals 14 residues. CDR3 sequence (DNA): TGTGCCAGTAGTCCTAGCGGGAGCTACAATGAGCAGTTCTTC. Translated, it gives CASSPSGSYNEQFF.

Only one count was recorded for this clone. The germline gene is not matched at one end of the junction; a read error may be the cause. The chain has TRBV7-2 and TRBJ2-7; possibly TRBD2 for D (5 bases). This CDR3 comprises 15 residues. Germline V gives CDR1 SGHTA, CDR2 FQGNSA. DNA for the CDR3: TGCGCCAGCAGCCAAGAGGTCGAGGGAGTTTACGAGCAGTACTTC. Protein: CASSQEVEGVYEQYF.

The rearrangement uses TRBV7-9 and TRBJ2-5; 11 nucleotides line up with TRBD2. The J call may be faulty, since TRBJ2-7 better matches the DNA end. This CDR3 is built from 16 residues. The V gene's germline CDR1 is SEHNR and CDR2 FQNEAQ (reference sequence). Here the CDR3 reads CASSLLSGGADYEQYF. CDR3 nucleotides: TGTGCCAGCAGCCTCCTTAGCGGGGGGGCCGATTACGAGCAGTACTTC.

The chain employs TRBV7-6 and TRBJ2-1; 10 nucleotides align to TRBD2. The CDR3 has 19 residues. The trim removed 3 bases at V and 0 bases at J, leaving 11 bases unmatched. Germline loops: CDR1 SGHVS, CDR2 FNYEAQ. The CDR3 nucleotides are TGTGCCAGCAGCTTCAGGCCTAGCGGGAGAAGCAGCTCCTACAATGAGCAGTTCTTC. This sequence encodes CASSFRPSGRSSSYNEQFF.

The chain combines TRBV7-2 with TRBJ2-5; no reliable D call. V was trimmed by 3 bases and J by 5 bases, leaving 10 bases between them. Germline loops: CDR1 SGHTA, CDR2 FQGNSA. This CDR3 contains 13 residues. For the CDR3, the DNA is TGTGCCAGCAGCTTGGGTGGCCCGGAGACCCAGTACTTC. The encoded protein is CASSLGGPETQYF.

CDR3 protein: CSVEGTGWTYNEQFF. The CDR3 DNA follows: TGCAGCGTTGAGGGGACAGGGTGGACCTACAATGAGCAGTTCTTC. The rearrangement links TRBV29-1 to TRBJ2-1; 9 nucleotides agree with TRBD1. From germline, CDR1 is SQVTM and CDR2 ANQGSEA. V gave up 3 bases and J gave up 2 bases; unmatched junction bases: 5. The CDR3 is 15 amino acids.

The CDR3 loop reads CATKSGARAYNEQFF. The CDR3 DNA reads TGTGCCACTAAAAGCGGGGCCAGGGCCTACAATGAGCAGTTCTTC. The chain joins TRBV6-1 to TRBJ2-1; TRBD2 agrees at 7 bases. J lost 2 bases, V lost 10 bases, and 11 bases had no gene match. From germline, CDR1 is MNHNS and CDR2 SASEGT. The CDR3 extends over 15 amino acids.

This clone was counted only a few times. The chain's CDR3 is CASSPGPLSYEQYF. The CDR3 DNA reads TGCGCCAGCAGCCCAGGGCCACTATCCTACGAGCAGTACTTC. The gene calls are TRBV4-3 and TRBJ2-7, with D perhaps TRBD1 (5 bases). With 4 bases removed from V and 1 base from J, the gap between germline ends came to 11 bases. The CDR3 totals 14 residues. Germline V CDR1 and CDR2: LGHNA, YSLEER.

This chain connects TRBV19 to TRBJ1-3; 7 bases map to TRBD1. In germline, CDR1 is LNHDA, CDR2 SQIVND (reference sequence). The junction had 8 bases not matched to a gene; V was cut back by 3 bases and J by 6 bases. The CDR3 spans 15 residues. This chain's CDR3 is CASSISTGALNTIYF. The DNA for the CDR3 is TGTGCCAGTAGTATCAGTACAGGGGCTCTAAACACCATATATTTT. The full variable domain, with the rest looked up from reference TRBV19 and TRBJ1-3, is DGGITQSPKYLFRKEGQNVTLSCEQNLNHDAMYWYRQDPGQGLRLIYYSQIVNDFQKGDIAEGYSVSREKKESFPLTVTSAQKNPTAFYLCASSISTGALNTIYFGEGSWLTVV.

The chain combines TRBV11-2 with TRBJ2-3; D unresolved. V was shortened by 5 bases and J by 4 bases, with 10 bases between the two germline ends. CDR3 length: 13 amino acids. Germline V gene data show CDR1 as SGHAT and CDR2 as FQNNGV. The CDR3 loop reads CASSGEVADTQYF. The CDR3 nucleotides read TGTGCCAGCAGCGGAGAGGTCGCAGATACGCAGTATTTT. The variable domain in full, with the rest retrieved from reference TRBV11-2 and TRBJ2-3, is EAGVAQSPRYKIIEKRQSVAFWCNPISGHATLYWYQQILGQGPKLLIQFQNNGVVDDSQLPKDRFSAERLKGVDSTLKIQPAKLEDSAVYLCASSGEVADTQYFGPGTRLTVL.

This clone appeared a few times. CDR3 loop: CASSLTSLNEQFF. The CDR3 DNA reads TGCGCCAGCAGCCTGACTAGCCTGAATGAGCAGTTCTTC. V gene TRBV4-1 combines with J gene TRBJ2-1, with TRBD2 matching over 7 bases. Germline CDR1 is MGHRA and CDR2 is YSYEKL. The V and J ends lost 4 bases and 7 bases, in that order; junction bases with no gene match: 4. The CDR3 sequence is 13 residues long.

The chain employs TRBV7-6 and TRBJ1-6; D unclear. V gave up 0 bases and J gave up 3 bases, with 3 bases separating them. CDR3 length equals 14 residues. Germline-derived CDR1 and CDR2 are SGHVS and FNYEAQ. For the CDR3, the DNA is TGTGCCAGCAGCTTAGCAGGCTATAATTCACCCCTCCACTTT. Amino acid sequence: CASSLAGYNSPLHF.

The gene calls are TRBV5-8 and TRBJ2-7; 8 positions agree with TRBD1. The V and J ends lost 3 bases and 5 bases, in that order; junction bases with no gene match: 7. This CDR3 is 14 amino acids long. Looked up from germline, CDR1 is SGHTS and CDR2 is YDEGEE. DNA of the CDR3: TGTGCCAGCAGCTCGCGGACAGGGTGGAACGAGCAGTACTTC. This sequence encodes CASSSRTGWNEQYF.

The rearrangement joins TRBV11-2 to TRBJ2-5, with a tentative D call TRBD2 (5 bases). Trimming cost V 1 base and J 4 bases, with 10 bases left between them. Germline V lookup: CDR1 SGHAT, CDR2 FQNNGV. There are 14 residues in the CDR3. The CDR3 DNA sequence: TGTGCCAGCAGCTTAGTGTTTGGACTAGAGACCCAGTACTTC. It encodes CASSLVFGLETQYF.

The rearrangement joins TRBV4-3 to TRBJ1-6; possible D gene TRBD1, 6 bases. The V gene's germline CDR1 is LGHNA and CDR2 YSLEER. CDR3 length equals 18 residues. With 3 bases removed from V and 0 bases from J, the gap between germline ends came to 15 bases. CDR3 DNA sequence: TGCGCCAGCAGCCACCCCGAGAGGGGGAGCTCCTATAATTCACCCCTCCACTTT. Its protein product is CASSHPERGSSYNSPLHF.

This sequence joins TRBV30 and TRBJ2-7, with D unclear. CDR1 and CDR2 from the germline V gene are GTSNPN and SVGIG (reference sequence). V shed 2 bases and J shed 2 bases, with 13 bases lying between them. This CDR3 comprises 14 residues. In DNA, the CDR3 is TGTGCCTGGAGTATTAGGCAGAACCCCTACGAGCAGTACTTC. It specifies CAWSIRQNPYEQYF.